Listed below are T cell receptor beta chains from one sample, sequenced in a study of blood T cells in healthy people across ages. Each CDR3 protein is one row after TCRdb ran MiXCR on the 5' RACE reads. The profile covers around 1.5 million distinct CDR3 sequences, with approximately 59% appearing a single time and 5% to 7% taken by the ten largest. The sample consisted of blood. The source is a man aged 18 to 35 in good health. Each CDR3 is given with its conserved first and last residue. A D gene is named only where the DNA matches it firmly. Clone size is given for some rows only: seen once, a few or many times, or a class if the clone is expanded.

j_gene | abundance | v_gene | d_gene | CDR3nt | CDR3aa
TRBJ2-7 | . | TRBV6-6 | . | TGTGCCAGCAGTGTCATGATTCAGGGGGGCGAGCAGTACTTC | CASSVMIQGGEQYF
TRBJ1-4 | . | TRBV20-1 | . | TGCAGTGCCCAAACGGTGGCTAATGAAAAACTGTTTTTT | CSAQTVANEKLFF
TRBJ1-1 | . | TRBV5-1 | . | TGCGCCAGCAGCCCAGGAGGGGGGGAGTACACTGAAGCTTTCTTT | CASSPGGGEYTEAFF
TRBJ2-1 | . | TRBV2 | . | TGTGCCAGCAAGCGGGCTGCAACCAATGAGCAGTTCTTC | CASKRAATNEQFF
TRBJ2-5 | . | TRBV3-1 | TRBD2 | TGTGCCAGCAGCCCTAGACTAGCGGGAGTAGGAGAGACCCAGTACTTC | CASSPRLAGVGETQYF
TRBJ2-5 | few | TRBV28 | . | TGTGCCAGCAGTTTGGGGGCAGCCTTGTCAGAGACCCAGTACTTC | CASSLGAALSETQYF
TRBJ1-1 | . | TRBV27 | TRBD1 | TGTGCCAGCCAGGCCGCAGGGGGCACTGAAGCTTTCTTT | CASQAAGGTEAFF
TRBJ1-1 | . | TRBV20-1 | . | TGCAGTGCCGCCCCTCTTTTGGCGGGGACTGAAGCTTTCTTT | CSAAPLLAGTEAFF
TRBJ2-5 | . | TRBV6-1 | . | TGTGCCAGCTGGGGGGCCCCACAGGCTGAGACCCAGTACTTC | CASWGAPQAETQYF
TRBJ1-5 | few | TRBV12-3/TRBV12-4 | . | TGTGCCAGCAGTCTAAAACTAGGAGTAGCTCAGCCCCAGCATTTT | CASSLKLGVAQPQHF
TRBJ1-1 | . | TRBV6-5 | . | TGTGCCAGCAGCCACAGGGATTTCACTGAAGCTTTCTTT | CASSHRDFTEAFF
TRBJ1-1 | . | TRBV7-9 | . | TGTGCCAGCAGCGCACCCAAGGGTGGAGCTTTCTTT | CASSAPKGGAFF
TRBJ2-2 | . | TRBV7-9 | . | TGTGCCAGCAGCTTAAGCCGTGACACCGGGGAGCTGTTTTTT | CASSLSRDTGELFF
TRBJ1-1 | once | TRBV12-3/TRBV12-4 | TRBD1 | TGTGCCAGCACGAACCGGGACAGGGGCACTGAAGCTTTCTTT | CASTNRDRGTEAFF
TRBJ2-7 | . | TRBV14 | TRBD1 | TGTGCCAGCAGCCAAGGTTTTCAGGGGGATTACGAGCAGTACTTC | CASSQGFQGDYEQYF